The 30 T cell receptor beta chains listed next were all sequenced from one sample in a study of Ad26.COV2.S vaccination and SARS-CoV-2 variants. Treatment given: 15 to 20 received Ad26.COV2.S at low or high dose, single or two shots; five or six received placebo; per-sample allocation not given. Samples were taken on day 63 after the first vaccine or placebo injection. TCRdb's copy holds only in-frame clones and misses some; the assay was immunoSEQ multiplex PCR. Of under 250,000 clones listed, around 88% are singletons. The specimen was peripheral blood, collected in a trial of Ad26.COV2.S vaccine versus placebo. The receptors come from a person between 18 and 65 years old who received the Ad26.COV2.S COVID-19 vaccine or a placebo.

The V gene is TRBV5-1, the J gene TRBJ1-4; 7 bases match TRBD1. V trimming: 2 bases; J trimming: 8 bases; junction bases outside the gene matches: 18. The CDR3 spans 18 residues. CDR1 and CDR2 (germline): SGHRS, YFSETQ. The CDR3 region is CASSFQGGTHLIGEKLFF. The DNA of the CDR3 is TGCGCCAGCAGCTTTCAGGGGGGCACACATTTAATCGGCGAAAAACTGTTTTTT. Variable domain in full (rest from reference TRBV5-1 and TRBJ1-4): KAGVTQTPRYLIKTRGQQVTLSCSPISGHRSVSWYQQTPGQGLQFLFEYFSETQRNKGNFPGRFSGRQFSNSRSEMNVSTLELGDSALYLCASSFQGGTHLIGEKLFFGSGTQLSVL.

V is TRBV6-5 and J is TRBJ1-2; tentative D call: TRBD1 (5 bases). Germline V lookup: CDR1 MNHEY, CDR2 SVGAGI. V was cut by 0 bases and J by 4 bases, with 9 bases left in between. The CDR3 sequence is 14 residues long. DNA of the CDR3: TGTGCCAGCAGTTACTCGAGGGACGGCTATGGCTACACCTTC. Translated: CASSYSRDGYGYTF.

The chain is built from TRBV5-6 and TRBJ2-3; D not resolved. The V gene lost 0 bases and the J gene lost 2 bases, with 10 bases spanning the gap. This CDR3 spans 15 amino acids. CDR1 is SGHDT, CDR2 YYEEEE, per germline. In nucleotides, the CDR3 is TGTGCCAGCAGCTTGGGCGCACTCACCACAGATACGCAGTATTTT. As protein: CASSLGALTTDTQYF.

This clone was picked up a small number of times. The chain joins TRBV7-9 to TRBJ2-7, with 9 nucleotides matching TRBD1. The CDR3 consists of 16 residues. V trimming: 4 bases; J trimming: 6 bases; junction bases outside the gene matches: 13. Germline lookup yields CDR1 SEHNR and CDR2 FQNEAQ (reference sequence). The CDR3 loop reads CASSSGWDRVLGEQYF. The CDR3 nucleotides are TGTGCCAGCAGCTCTGGGTGGGACAGGGTCCTTGGCGAGCAGTACTTC.

This chain links TRBV2 with TRBJ1-1, with D unclear. Deletions cut 9 bases from V and 5 bases from J, with 10 bases between. CDR1 is SNHLY, CDR2 FYNNEI, per germline. The CDR3 has 11 amino acids. The CDR3 sequence: CASCETTEAFF. The CDR3 DNA sequence: TGTGCCAGTTGTGAGACAACTGAAGCTTTCTTT.

The chain joins TRBV6-1 to TRBJ2-3, with D perhaps TRBD1 (6 bases). Looked up from germline, CDR1 is MNHNS and CDR2 is SASEGT. This CDR3 has 15 amino acids. V dropped 2 bases and J dropped 14 bases, with 23 bases sitting between them. CDR3 in amino acids: CASSEILRAGDQGYF. CDR3 nucleotides: TGTGCCAGCAGTGAAATCCTTCGCGCAGGGGACCAAGGGTATTTT.

This chain uses TRBV27 with TRBJ2-7; 7 positions agree with TRBD1. The CDR3 is 16 residues long. The trim removed 2 bases at V and 0 bases at J, leaving 7 bases unmatched. In germline, CDR1 is MNHEY, CDR2 SMNVEV (reference sequence). CDR3 nucleotides: TGTGCCAGCAGTTTAAATACCGGGACAGTCTCCTACGAGCAGTACGTC. This encodes CASSLNTGTVSYEQYV.

The chain is built from TRBV3-1 (or the pseudogene TRBV3-2) and TRBJ1-1; tentatively, D is TRBD1 (5 bases). Trimming cost V 2 bases and J 1 base, with 8 bases left between them. This CDR3 region has 14 residues. Germline CDR1 reads LGHDT; CDR2 reads YNNKEL (reference sequence). CDR3 loop: CASSQIGQNTEAFF. CDR3 DNA: TGTGCCAGCAGCCAAATAGGACAGAACACTGAAGCTTTCTTT.

This clone was seen only once. The chain recombines TRBV4-1 with TRBJ1-5, with D tentatively TRBD1 (5 bases). Trimming pared 6 bases from V and 3 bases from J, leaving 18 bases between. Germline V gives CDR1 MGHRA, CDR2 YSYEKL. The CDR3 spans 16 residues. Here the CDR3 reads CASSREGSGYNQPQHF. CDR3 sequence (DNA): TGCGCCAGCAGTCGGGAGGGGTCCGGTTACAATCAGCCCCAGCATTTT.

This chain uses TRBV5-1 with TRBJ2-1; 7 bases match TRBD1. This CDR3 is 15 amino acids long. V shed 0 bases, J shed 4 bases, and the junction held 4 bases outside the gene matches. Germline CDR1 SGHRS, CDR2 YFSETQ. This chain's CDR3 is CASSLDGTAYNEQFF. CDR3 sequence (DNA): TGCGCCAGCAGCTTGGACGGGACAGCATACAATGAGCAGTTCTTC. The entire variable domain, with the rest obtained from reference TRBV5-1 and TRBJ2-1, is as follows: KAGVTQTPRYLIKTRGQQVTLSCSPISGHRSVSWYQQTPGQGLQFLFEYFSETQRNKGNFPGRFSGRQFSNSRSEMNVSTLELGDSALYLCASSLDGTAYNEQFFGPGTRLTVL.

The chain is built from TRBV11-2 and TRBJ2-5; TRBD2 matches 8 bases. V dropped 1 base and J dropped 1; count of bases not matched to a gene: 8. Germline values: CDR1 SGHAT, CDR2 FQNNGV. The CDR3 totals 17 residues. The CDR3 sequence: CASSLGRGARRQETQYF. In DNA, the CDR3 is TGTGCCAGCAGCTTAGGGCGGGGGGCCCGGCGCCAAGAGACCCAGTACTTC. Supplemented by reference TRBV11-2 and TRBJ2-5, the full variable domain reads EAGVAQSPRYKIIEKRQSVAFWCNPISGHATLYWYQQILGQGPKLLIQFQNNGVVDDSQLPKDRFSAERLKGVDSTLKIQPAKLEDSAVYLCASSLGRGARRQETQYFGPGTRLLVL.

V usage is TRBV10-2 and J usage is TRBJ2-1; 7 nucleotides match TRBD1. From germline, CDR1 is WSHSY and CDR2 SAAADI. Unmatched junction bases numbered 7, after V lost 4 bases and J lost 4 bases. CDR3 length equals 15 residues. CDR3 nucleotide sequence: TGCGCCAGCAGTGCAGAATACAGGGGATACAATGAGCAGTTCTTC. Translating gives CASSAEYRGYNEQFF.

This clone was counted a few times. The chain employs TRBV6-5 and TRBJ2-1; the D gene is possibly TRBD2 (5 bases). Germline CDR1 is MNHEY and CDR2 is SVGAGI. There are 14 residues in the CDR3. Trimming pared 6 bases from V and 7 bases from J, leaving 16 bases between. CDR3 in DNA: TGTGCCAGCAGGAGGGCTTATCGAGGAAATGAGCAGTTCTTC. This translates into CASRRAYRGNEQFF.

This chain joins TRBV19 and TRBJ2-3; D unresolved. Trimming pared 5 bases from V and 4 bases from J, leaving 7 bases between. The CDR3 has 12 amino acids. CDR1 is LNHDA, CDR2 SQIVND, per germline (reference sequence). The CDR3 DNA is TGTGCCAGTAGTCCACGATCAGATACGCAGTATTTT. Amino acids: CASSPRSDTQYF. The entire variable domain, with the rest obtained from reference TRBV19 and TRBJ2-3, is as follows: DGGITQSPKYLFRKEGQNVTLSCEQNLNHDAMYWYRQDPGQGLRLIYYSQIVNDFQKGDIAEGYSVSREKKESFPLTVTSAQKNPTAFYLCASSPRSDTQYFGPGTRLTVL.

This chain links TRBV18 with TRBJ1-2; TRBD1 might be the D (5 bases). Germline V gene lookup returns CDR1 KGHSH and CDR2 LQKENI. The CDR3 contains 13 residues. The germline V and J ends were trimmed by 3 bases and 8 bases, with 13 bases remaining between them. The CDR3 DNA follows: TGTGCCAGCTCACCGGACATGGGGGAAGGCTACACCTTC. Its protein product is CASSPDMGEGYTF.

In this sample, this clone turned up a few times. The chain couples TRBV6-1 to TRBJ2-1; maybe TRBD1 (6 bases). The germline CDR1 and CDR2 sequences are MNHNS and SASEGT. V dropped 2 bases and J dropped 0 bases, with 8 bases sitting between them. The CDR3 spans 15 residues. The CDR3 DNA is TGTGCCAGCAGTGAAACAGGGAGCTCCTACAATGAGCAGTTCTTC. The encoded protein is CASSETGSSYNEQFF.

This clone appeared once. This chain joins TRBV7-9 and TRBJ2-6, with no clear D. Trimming took 0 bases from V and 4 from J, leaving 7 bases between them. The CDR3 has 15 residues. CDR1 and CDR2 from the germline V gene are SEHNR and FQNEAQ (reference sequence). The CDR3 here is CASSLAEDGANVLTF. In DNA, the CDR3 is TGTGCCAGCAGCTTAGCCGAGGACGGGGCCAACGTCCTGACTTTC.

The V gene is TRBV9, the J gene TRBJ2-5, with 16 bases fitting TRBD2. Germline V lookup: CDR1 SGDLS, CDR2 YYNGEE. This CDR3 spans 17 amino acids. J was trimmed by 1 base and V by 3 bases; bases with no gene match: 3. The CDR3 here is CASSEGLAGGSQETQYF. The DNA of the CDR3 is TGTGCCAGCAGCGAGGGACTAGCGGGGGGGTCCCAAGAGACCCAGTACTTC.

J is TRBJ2-3 and V is TRBV5-6; either TRBD1 or TRBD2 may fit D (6 bases each). Germline V gives CDR1 SGHDT, CDR2 YYEEEE. V lost 5 bases, J lost 8 bases, and 21 bases lay in between. This CDR3 contains 15 residues. CDR3 sequence: CASSSGHRGRGTQYF. DNA of the CDR3: TGTGCCAGCAGTTCGGGACACCGAGGGCGGGGTACGCAGTATTTT.

J is TRBJ1-5 and V is TRBV18, with a possible D match to TRBD1 (5 bases). The CDR3 totals 16 residues. The V end was cut by 0 bases, the J end by 0 bases, with 9 bases between. Germline values: CDR1 KGHSH, CDR2 LQKENI. CDR3 loop: CASSPPGLTSNQPQHF. The CDR3 DNA is TGTGCCAGCTCACCACCGGGACTCACTAGCAATCAGCCCCAGCATTTT. The full variable domain, with the rest looked up from reference TRBV18 and TRBJ1-5, is NAGVMQNPRHLVRRRGQEARLRCSPMKGHSHVYWYRQLPEEGLKFMVYLQKENIIDESGMPKERFSAEFPKEGPSILRIQQVVRGDSAAYFCASSPPGLTSNQPQHFGDGTRLSIL.

V gene TRBV20-1 combines with J gene TRBJ1-1; the D gene is possibly TRBD1 (6 bases). The CDR3 sequence is 15 residues long. Trimming stripped 3 bases from V and 0 bases from J, with 14 bases between. CDR1 and CDR2 (germline): DFQATT, SNEGSKA (reference sequence). Written as DNA, the CDR3 is TGCAGTGCTAGTGACGCAGGGACAATGAACACTGAAGCTTTCTTT. Encoded protein: CSASDAGTMNTEAFF.

The chain has TRBV10-3 and TRBJ2-1; weak D call: TRBD1 (5 bases). The CDR3 is 14 residues long. The V end lost 10 bases, the J end lost 3 bases, and 16 bases lay between the germline ends. CDR1 and CDR2 (germline): ENHRY, SYGVKD. This CDR3 is CATADIDLYNEQFF. Here the CDR3 DNA reads TGTGCCACCGCGGACATAGACCTCTACAATGAGCAGTTCTTC.

This rearrangement joins TRBV5-4 to TRBJ2-1; 7 nucleotides align to TRBD1. The junction had 2 bases not matched to a gene; V was cut back by 0 bases and J by 2 bases. This CDR3 is 15 amino acids long. From germline, CDR1 is SGHNT and CDR2 YYREEE (reference sequence). CDR3: CASSLEDRAYNEQFF. In DNA form, the CDR3 reads TGTGCCAGCAGCTTGGAAGACAGGGCCTACAATGAGCAGTTCTTC.

J is TRBJ2-7 and V is TRBV11-3; 12 bases fit TRBD1. J was trimmed by 4 bases and V by 5 bases; bases with no gene match: 6. Germline-derived CDR1 and CDR2 are SGHNT and YENEEA. CDR3 length: 15 residues. CDR3 sequence (DNA): TGTGCCAGCAGCCCCGGGACAGGGGGCCAATACGAGCAGTACTTC. The encoded protein is CASSPGTGGQYEQYF.

The V and J genes are TRBV4-1 and TRBJ2-7, with D possibly matching TRBD1 (5 bases). CDR3 length: 16 amino acids. Trimming took off 1 base at V and 2 bases at J, with 15 bases between the two ends. The germline CDR1 and CDR2 sequences are MGHRA and YSYEKL. The CDR3 DNA reads TGCGCCAGCAGCCAAGTTTGGGGCGGTGACGCCTACGAGCAGTACGTC. This sequence encodes CASSQVWGGDAYEQYV.

The genes are TRBV28 and TRBJ2-7; perhaps TRBD2 as D (6 bases). The CDR3 has 13 amino acids. V was pared by 4 bases and J by 7 bases, with 14 bases between. Germline loops: CDR1 MDHEN, CDR2 SYDVKM. This chain's CDR3 is CASSSDTAGEQYV. The CDR3 nucleotides are TGTGCCAGCAGTTCCGACACGGCGGGGGAGCAGTACGTC.

The sample holds one count of this clone. CDR3 protein: CASSYSGGETQYF. CDR3 nucleotide sequence: TGTGCCAGCAGTTACTCGGGAGGCGAGACCCAGTACTTC. The J gene is TRBJ2-5, the V gene TRBV6-6; a possible D gene is TRBD2 (6 bases). The CDR3 is 13 residues long. The germline V and J ends were trimmed by 0 bases and 5 bases, with 7 bases remaining between them. CDR1 and CDR2 from the germline V gene are MNHNY and SVGAGI (reference sequence).

The gene calls are TRBV2 and TRBJ2-3, with 11 nucleotides matching TRBD2. CDR3 size: 16 residues. J gave up 5 bases and V 7 bases, and 11 bases lay outside the gene matches. Germline lookup yields CDR1 SNHLY and CDR2 FYNNEI. CDR3 in DNA: TGTGCCAGCAAACGGCCGGGACTAGCGGAGCAAGATACGCAGTATTTT. Protein sequence: CASKRPGLAEQDTQYF.

The chain joins TRBV4-3 to TRBJ1-1; no definite D call. The CDR3 is 15 amino acids. Germline V gene data show CDR1 as LGHNA and CDR2 as YSLEER. Trimming shortened V by 3 bases and J by 1 base, and 12 bases separated the two germline ends. CDR3 loop: CASSQVGVRNTEAFF. Here the CDR3 DNA reads TGCGCCAGCAGCCAGGTAGGAGTTCGGAACACTGAAGCTTTCTTT.

This clone was observed a handful of times. V and J are TRBV30 and TRBJ1-5; no clear D. Germline CDR1 reads GTSNPN; CDR2 reads SVGIG (reference sequence). Trimming took off 3 bases at V and 2 bases at J, with 8 bases between the two ends. This CDR3 region has 13 residues. CDR3 DNA sequence: TGTGCCTGGAGGGGCGGCGGCAATCAGCCCCAGCATTTT. Amino acids: CAWRGGGNQPQHF.